These 31 T cell receptor beta chains came from one sample sequenced in a study of technical replicates of blood from a few donors. Method: immunoSEQ multiplex PCR; TCRdb's copy keeps in-frame clones and lacks some. Here the sample spans 75,000 to 100,000 clones, just under 95% being singletons. The sequenced material came from T cells isolated from PBMCs. The receptors here all came from a human donor in good health.

The J gene is TRBJ1-6, the V gene TRBV11-2; 9 bases fit TRBD1. From germline, CDR1 is SGHAT and CDR2 FQNNGV. Trimming removed 5 bases from V and 6 bases from J; junction bases left unmatched: 5. The CDR3 loop spans 15 amino acids. CDR3 in amino acids: CASSETTGGNSPLHF. As DNA, the CDR3 is TGTGCCAGCAGCGAGACGACAGGGGGTAATTCACCCCTCCACTTT.

This sequence joins TRBV7-9 and TRBJ1-4; TRBD1 matches 8 bases. The germline gives CDR1 SEHNR, CDR2 FQNEAQ (reference sequence). This CDR3 is built from 15 residues. Germline trimming cut 5 bases from V and 7 bases from J; bases unmatched to any gene: 9. CDR3 nucleotide sequence: TGTGCCAGCAGCCAGAATACAGGGGGTGGTGAAAAACTGTTTTTT. Protein product: CASSQNTGGGEKLFF.

The genes are TRBV10-1 and TRBJ2-5, with TRBD2 as a possible D gene (5 bases). Near its end, the DNA agrees better with TRBJ2-7, so the J call may be wrong. The germline gives CDR1 WNHNN, CDR2 SYGVQD (reference sequence). The CDR3 length is 13 residues. The CDR3 region is CASSDIEGYEQYF. CDR3 bases: TGCGCCAGCAGTGATATAGAGGGCTACGAGCAGTACTTC.

V usage is TRBV11-2 and J usage is TRBJ2-3; 9 bases are a match to TRBD2. Germline-derived CDR1 and CDR2 are SGHAT and FQNNGV. The length of the CDR3 is 18 residues. V was clipped by 7 bases and J by 1 base; unmatched bases: 15. CDR3 in amino acids: CASTRWGGAGGRTDTQYF. In nucleotides, the CDR3 is TGTGCCAGCACCCGATGGGGTGGAGCGGGGGGCCGCACAGATACGCAGTATTTT.

The rearrangement uses TRBV27 and TRBJ2-7, with 10 bases that match TRBD2. Germline V gives CDR1 MNHEY, CDR2 SMNVEV (reference sequence). Germline trimming cut 6 bases from V and 2 bases from J; bases unmatched to any gene: 1. There are 13 residues in the CDR3. CDR3 protein: CASRSGRAYEQYF. The CDR3 DNA sequence: TGTGCCAGCAGGAGCGGGAGGGCCTACGAGCAGTACTTC.

V and J are TRBV5-1 and TRBJ2-7, with D unresolved. The CDR3 runs 12 residues. The V end lost 2 bases, the J end lost 2 bases, and 5 bases lay between the germline ends. Germline CDR1 is SGHRS and CDR2 is YFSETQ. The CDR3 sequence: CASSLPAYEQYF. DNA for the CDR3: TGCGCCAGCAGCTTACCGGCCTACGAGCAGTACTTC.

The chain employs TRBV2 and TRBJ2-1, with 12 bases identical to TRBD2. This CDR3 region has 21 residues. J was trimmed by 2 bases and V by 7 bases; bases with no gene match: 21. CDR1 is SNHLY, CDR2 FYNNEI, per germline. CDR3 coding DNA: TGTGCCAGCACCCAAAGCACCCCTGCTAGCGGGGGGGCCGGAGCCTACAATGAGCAGTTCTTC. This gives the protein CASTQSTPASGGAGAYNEQFF.

The chain uses TRBV5-1 and TRBJ1-6, with 9 bases identical to TRBD1. CDR1 SGHRS and CDR2 YFSETQ come from the germline V gene. The V segment lost 5 bases and the J segment 8 bases; nucleotides outside the gene matches: 17. The CDR3 runs to 18 residues. CDR3 sequence: CASRLRVVRDREYSPLHF. The CDR3 bases are TGCGCCAGCAGACTAAGGGTAGTCCGGGACAGGGAATATTCACCCCTCCACTTT. Using reference TRBV5-1 and TRBJ1-6 for the parts outside the CDR3, the full variable domain is KAGVTQTPRYLIKTRGQQVTLSCSPISGHRSVSWYQQTPGQGLQFLFEYFSETQRNKGNFPGRFSGRQFSNSRSEMNVSTLELGDSALYLCASRLRVVRDREYSPLHFGNGTRLTVT.

The V and J genes are TRBV10-3 and TRBJ1-1; 7 bases map to TRBD1. The CDR3 is 15 amino acids. Trimming cost V 4 bases and J 1 base; bases outside gene matches: 6. CDR1 is ENHRY and CDR2 is SYGVKD in the germline V gene. CDR3 amino acids: CAISGGRQGNTEAFF. CDR3 in DNA: TGTGCCATCAGTGGCGGTCGACAGGGGAACACTGAAGCTTTCTTT.

The V call is TRBV7-3, the J call TRBJ2-3; TRBD1 agrees at 7 bases. With V trimmed by 5 bases and J by 8 bases, 7 bases remained unmatched. CDR3 length equals 13 residues. Germline CDR1 and CDR2: SGHTA and FQGTGA. The CDR3 region has the DNA TGTGCCAGCAGCACGACAGGGCGCAGTACGCAGTATTTT. It codes for CASSTTGRSTQYF.

The V call is TRBV28, the J call TRBJ1-5; no definite D call. The CDR3 is 11 residues long. Germline V gene sequence: CDR1 MDHEN, CDR2 SYDVKM. The ends were cut back, 5 bases at V and 9 bases at J, with 8 bases in the middle. CDR3 sequence: CASSRVGPQHF. Written as DNA, the CDR3 is TGTGCCAGCAGTCGGGTGGGGCCCCAGCATTTT.

The chain recombines TRBV27 with TRBJ2-2; D gene ambiguous. The V gene's germline CDR1 is MNHEY and CDR2 SMNVEV (reference sequence). The CDR3 covers 12 residues. With 3 bases removed from V and 6 bases from J, the gap between germline ends came to 5 bases. The CDR3 DNA sequence: TGTGCCAGCAGTTTCGGAGCCGGGGAGCTGTTTTTT. The encoded protein is CASSFGAGELFF.

The chain recombines TRBV7-8 with TRBJ2-4; TRBD2 might be the D (7 bases). V was clipped by 5 bases and J by 0 bases, with 20 bases between them. The CDR3 runs to 18 residues. The germline V gene encodes CDR1 SGHVS and CDR2 FQNEAQ. Here the CDR3 DNA reads TGTGCCAGCAGCAAAAGGGGGGGGATCCAACTAGCCAAAAACATTCAGTACTTC. Protein sequence: CASSKRGGIQLAKNIQYF.

V is TRBV6-1 and J is TRBJ1-1; no firm D call. The ends were cut back, 2 bases at V and 1 base at J, with 8 bases in the middle. This CDR3 region has 14 residues. Germline V gene data show CDR1 as MNHNS and CDR2 as SASEGT. The CDR3 sequence: CASSEPWQNTEAFF. The CDR3 region has the DNA TGTGCCAGCAGTGAACCCTGGCAGAACACTGAAGCTTTCTTT.

The chain carries TRBV2 and TRBJ2-2; D might be TRBD1 (5 bases). Deletions cut 3 bases from V and 1 base from J, with 12 bases between. This CDR3 is 16 amino acids long. In germline, CDR1 is SNHLY, CDR2 FYNNEI. This CDR3 is CASSDRRQGNTGELFF. The CDR3 coding sequence is TGTGCCAGCAGTGATAGACGCCAGGGGAACACCGGGGAGCTGTTTTTT.

This chain links TRBV5-6 with TRBJ2-1, with 9 bases that match TRBD2. V lost 5 bases to trimming and J lost 2 bases; unmatched junction nucleotides: 11. There are 17 residues in the CDR3. Germline CDR1 is SGHDT and CDR2 is YYEEEE. DNA of the CDR3: TGTGCCAGCAGAAGGCTACGACTAGCGGATACCTACAATGAGCAGTTCTTC. Protein sequence: CASRRLRLADTYNEQFF.

There are a few counts of this clone. The chain couples TRBV18 to TRBJ1-1; D is ambiguous. Germline CDR1 and CDR2: KGHSH and LQKENI. The CDR3 is 14 amino acids. Trimming shortened V by 2 bases and J by 5 bases, and 12 bases separated the two germline ends. The CDR3 is CASSPAGKGTEAFF. In nucleotides, the CDR3 is TGTGCCAGCTCACCAGCGGGGAAAGGGACTGAAGCTTTCTTT.

The chain joins TRBV12-5 to TRBJ2-1; 7 nucleotides agree with TRBD1. The CDR3 totals 18 residues. Unmatched junction bases numbered 10, after V lost 2 bases and J lost 0 bases. Germline assignment: CDR1 LGHNT and CDR2 FRNRAP. This CDR3 reads CASGLRTGQESSYNEQFF. DNA for the CDR3: TGTGCTAGTGGTTTGAGAACCGGACAGGAAAGCTCCTACAATGAGCAGTTCTTC.

V gene TRBV5-4 combines with J gene TRBJ2-1, with 10 bases matching TRBD2. CDR3 length equals 16 residues. V lost 0 bases, J lost 9 bases, and 9 bases stayed unmatched. Germline V gene lookup returns CDR1 SGHNT and CDR2 YYREEE (reference sequence). The CDR3: CASSLGGLAGEIEQFF. As DNA, the CDR3 is TGTGCCAGCAGCTTGGGGGGGCTAGCGGGAGAGATTGAGCAGTTCTTC.

Only one count was recorded for this clone. The chain joins TRBV18 to TRBJ1-2; D is uncertain. Trimming shortened V by 6 bases and J by 0 bases, and 14 bases separated the two germline ends. The CDR3 has 15 residues. Germline lookup yields CDR1 KGHSH and CDR2 LQKENI. CDR3 nucleotides: TGTGCCAGCTCTCCGGACTTCTCTTCTAACTATGGCTACACCTTC. This translates into CASSPDFSSNYGYTF.

The chain uses TRBV20-1 and TRBJ2-7; TRBD1 matches 8 bases. Trimming at V came to 6 bases and at J to 3 bases, leaving 1 base not matched to a gene. CDR1 is DFQATT, CDR2 SNEGSKA, per germline (reference sequence). The CDR3 length is 11 residues. Here the CDR3 reads CSAGTGYEQYF. The DNA of the CDR3 is TGCAGTGCGGGGACAGGCTACGAGCAGTACTTC.

The V call is TRBV4-2, the J call TRBJ2-7; TRBD1 matches 7 bases. Germline CDR1 reads LGHNA; CDR2 reads YNFKEQ. The CDR3 has 16 amino acids. V lost 4 bases to trimming and J lost 5 bases; unmatched junction nucleotides: 14. CDR3 sequence (DNA): TGTGCCAGCAGCCCGCAAGACAGGGCGCAATTCGACGAGCAGTACTTC. Its translation is CASSPQDRAQFDEQYF.

The V call is TRBV10-3, the J call TRBJ2-7, with 14 bases that match TRBD2. V was clipped by 6 bases and J by 0 bases; unmatched bases: 10. The CDR3 runs 18 residues. Per germline, CDR1 ENHRY and CDR2 SYGVKD. CDR3 DNA: TGTGCCATCAGGGGGACTAGCGGGAGTCCGTTGAGCTCCTACGAGCAGTACTTC. As protein: CAIRGTSGSPLSSYEQYF.

The chain employs TRBV18 and TRBJ2-7; 11 bases agree with TRBD2. Germline lookup yields CDR1 KGHSH and CDR2 LQKENI. CDR3 length equals 14 residues. V dropped 5 bases and J dropped 3; count of bases not matched to a gene: 3. CDR3 nucleotide sequence: TGTGCCAGCTCATCCGGGACTAGCGGCTACGAGCAGTACTTC. Its protein product is CASSSGTSGYEQYF.

The V and J genes are TRBV7-9 and TRBJ1-2; unclear D gene. Trimming took off 5 bases at V and 11 bases at J, with 3 bases between the two ends. Germline CDR1 and CDR2: SEHNR and FQNEAQ (reference sequence). CDR3 length equals 8 residues. Written as DNA, the CDR3 is TGTGCCAGCAGCCCGTACACCTTC. This codes for CASSPYTF.

Here the CDR3 DNA reads TGTGCCAGCAGTGGGGTCGGGACAGGGGCTTCACCCCTCCACTTT. Its translation: CASSGVGTGASPLHF. V usage is TRBV25-1 and J usage is TRBJ1-6; TRBD1 matches 10 bases. The trim removed 4 bases at V and 9 bases at J, leaving 6 bases unmatched. This CDR3 has 15 residues. The germline V gene encodes CDR1 MGHDK and CDR2 SYGVNS.

The J gene is TRBJ2-5, the V gene TRBV5-1, with D tentatively TRBD2 (5 bases). The germline V gene encodes CDR1 SGHRS and CDR2 YFSETQ. Trimming removed 6 bases at V and 7 bases at J, with 19 bases between. This CDR3 comprises 14 residues. CDR3: CASIPPFGRGTQYF. The CDR3 region has the DNA TGCGCCAGCATCCCTCCGTTCGGTCGGGGGACCCAGTACTTC.

The V call is TRBV5-1, the J call TRBJ1-1; TRBD1 might be the D (6 bases). Germline V gene lookup returns CDR1 SGHRS and CDR2 YFSETQ. This CDR3 comprises 15 residues. Trimming shortened V by 4 bases and J by 6 bases, and 19 bases separated the two germline ends. CDR3 in DNA: TGCGCCAGCAGCCCCTCGACAGGATTAATCTCTGAAGCTTTCTTT. Encoded protein: CASSPSTGLISEAFF.

The CDR3 is CASSDSGGRDYNEQFF. The CDR3 bases are TGTGCCAGCAGTGACTCTGGGGGCAGAGACTACAATGAGCAGTTCTTC. The chain combines TRBV6-4 with TRBJ2-1, with D maybe TRBD1 (6 bases). The CDR3 spans 16 residues. CDR1 is MRHNA and CDR2 is SNTAGT in the germline V gene. V was clipped by 0 bases and J by 3 bases, with 12 bases between them.

The chain joins TRBV28 to TRBJ2-2; the match to TRBD2 covers 10 bases. With 6 bases clipped from V and 5 bases from J, the junction kept 9 bases outside the gene matches. This CDR3 spans 16 amino acids. Germline lookup yields CDR1 MDHEN and CDR2 SYDVKM. The CDR3 DNA is TGTGCCAGCAGCCCCCCGGGACTAGCGTTAACCGGGGAGCTGTTTTTT. It yields the protein CASSPPGLALTGELFF.

This clone showed up just once. The rearrangement uses TRBV27 and TRBJ2-7; no definite D call. Germline V lookup: CDR1 MNHEY, CDR2 SMNVEV (reference sequence). The CDR3 totals 14 residues. With 3 bases removed from V and 6 bases from J, the gap between germline ends came to 15 bases. For the CDR3, the DNA is TGTGCCAGCAGTTTCCTAGGCGCGAGGAGCGAGCAGTACTTC. As protein: CASSFLGARSEQYF.